Presented here are 12 T cell receptor beta chains from one specimen sequenced in a study of T-cell reconstitution after alpha-beta-depleted transplantation in children. Unique molecular identifiers were built into the TCRbeta library. TCRdb reprocessed the PCR reads with MiXCR, giving one entry per CDR3 protein. Here the sample spans about 500,000 distinct CDR3 sequences, around a third being singletons. Here the sequenced sample was PBMCs from the stem cell graft donor, taken from the stem cell graft. These receptors all come from a human donor who donated a stem cell graft to a child with aplastic anemia.

CDR3 protein: CASSRIGTALIGNTEAFF. In nucleotides, the CDR3 is TGTGCCAGCAGCCGAATCGGGACAGCCTTAATAGGGAACACTGAAGCTTTCTTT. The chain joins TRBV4-2 to TRBJ1-1; the match to TRBD1 covers 7 bases. CDR1 is LGHNA and CDR2 is YNFKEQ in the germline V gene. The CDR3 extends over 18 amino acids. Trimming took 4 bases from V and 1 from J; bases not matched to a gene: 15.

This clonotype showed up just a few times. The chain couples TRBV16 to TRBJ2-1; D call uncertain. There are 14 residues in the CDR3. V was trimmed by 0 bases and J by 4 bases, leaving 7 bases between them. Germline CDR1 KGHSY, CDR2 FQNENV. Here the CDR3 reads CASSQSSFYNEQFF. In nucleotides, the CDR3 is TGTGCCAGCAGCCAATCGTCCTTTTACAATGAGCAGTTCTTC.

This clonotype was counted a few times. The chain employs TRBV11-1 and TRBJ2-3; 11 bases are shared with TRBD1. CDR3 length: 19 residues. After removal of 2 bases from V and 4 bases from J, the junction contained 14 bases not matched to a gene. Germline V gene data show CDR1 as SGHAT and CDR2 as FQDESV (reference sequence). CDR3 sequence reads: CASSLSLLVWGQGADTQYF. In DNA form, the CDR3 reads TGTGCCAGCAGCTTATCTCTCCTGGTGTGGGGACAGGGGGCAGATACGCAGTATTTT.

The chain uses TRBV12-2 and TRBJ2-3. TRBV12-2 constitutes a pseudogene. This CDR3 comprises 15 residues. CDR3 region: CASPYPSENTDTQYF. The CDR3, as DNA: TGTGCAAGTCCTTACCCTAGCGAAAACACAGATACGCAGTATTTT.

The J gene is TRBJ2-1, the V gene TRBV7-8, with 13 bases aligning to TRBD2. In germline, CDR1 is SGHVS, CDR2 FQNEAQ. The CDR3 is 17 residues long. After removal of 5 bases from V and 8 bases from J, the junction contained 12 bases not matched to a gene. The DNA for the CDR3 is TGTGCCAGCAGCAGAATAATGGGACTAGCGGGACTCCATGAGCAGTTCTTC. Translated, it gives CASSRIMGLAGLHEQFF.

This rearrangement joins TRBV7-2 to TRBJ1-5; D gene unclear. The CDR3 sequence is 14 residues long. Trimming removed 6 bases from V and 0 bases from J, with 9 bases in between. Per the germline V gene, CDR1 is SGHTA and CDR2 is FQGNSA. In DNA form, the CDR3 reads TGTGCCAGCAGTCCAATGGATAGCAATCAGCCCCAGCATTTT. As protein: CASSPMDSNQPQHF.

This rearrangement joins TRBV5-1 to TRBJ1-1; D not resolved. The CDR3 runs 13 residues. CDR1 and CDR2 (germline): SGHRS, YFSETQ. The ends were cut back, 0 bases at V and 2 bases at J, with 5 bases in the middle. The CDR3 loop is CASSLGFNTEAFF. The CDR3 DNA reads as TGCGCCAGCAGCTTGGGGTTCAACACTGAAGCTTTCTTT. The variable domain in full, with the rest retrieved from reference TRBV5-1 and TRBJ1-1, is KAGVTQTPRYLIKTRGQQVTLSCSPISGHRSVSWYQQTPGQGLQFLFEYFSETQRNKGNFPGRFSGRQFSNSRSEMNVSTLELGDSALYLCASSLGFNTEAFFGQGTRLTVV.

As concerns this clonotype: The junction and the germline gene differ at one end; a read error may be behind it. The chain is built from TRBV6-2 or TRBV6-3 and TRBJ1-5; D gene uncertain. The CDR3 runs 14 residues. CDR1 and CDR2 (germline): MNHEY, SVGEGT. CDR3 region: CASSYQGGNQPHHF. In DNA, the CDR3 is TGTGCCAGCAGTTACCAAGGTGGCAATCAGCCCCACCATTTT.

The V gene is TRBV28, the J gene TRBJ1-2; tentative D call: TRBD1 (5 bases). Trimming shortened V by 6 bases and J by 2 bases, and 13 bases separated the two germline ends. Per the germline V gene, CDR1 is MDHEN and CDR2 is SYDVKM. CDR3 length: 14 residues. The CDR3 region is CASRPGGINYGYTF. CDR3 in DNA: TGTGCCAGCAGGCCGGGGGGGATCAACTATGGCTACACCTTC.

The V call is TRBV19, the J call TRBJ2-7; D gene uncertain. The V gene lost 1 base and the J gene lost 3 bases, with 7 bases spanning the gap. Germline CDR1 LNHDA, CDR2 SQIVND (reference sequence). The CDR3 extends over 13 amino acids. The CDR3 here is CASSIGWGYEQYV. The CDR3 nucleotides are TGTGCCAGTAGTATAGGATGGGGCTACGAGCAGTACGTC.

This clonotype was detected only a few times. The chain recombines TRBV11-2 with TRBJ2-5; D is perhaps TRBD2 (5 bases). The ends were cut back, 4 bases at V and 5 bases at J, with 14 bases in the middle. In germline, CDR1 is SGHAT, CDR2 FQNNGV. The CDR3 has 14 amino acids. CDR3 loop: CASSSSGARETQYF. The CDR3 DNA is TGTGCCAGCAGCTCAAGCGGAGCGCGGGAGACCCAGTACTTC. The full variable domain, completed using reference TRBV11-2 and TRBJ2-5, is EAGVAQSPRYKIIEKRQSVAFWCNPISGHATLYWYQQILGQGPKLLIQFQNNGVVDDSQLPKDRFSAERLKGVDSTLKIQPAKLEDSAVYLCASSSSGARETQYFGPGTRLLVL.

This clonotype was detected only a few times. The chain employs TRBV5-6 and TRBJ1-5, with a tentative D call TRBD1 (5 bases). Deletions cut 0 bases from V and 7 bases from J, with 14 bases between. Germline CDR1 is SGHDT and CDR2 is YYEEEE. The CDR3 length is 15 residues. The CDR3 DNA sequence: TGTGCCAGCAGCTTGGAACTCGGGGCCGCACAGCCCCAGCATTTT. This codes for CASSLELGAAQPQHF.